Given below is one T cell receptor beta chain in context. As yet, its antigen is unknown. This may come from a read error, since a much larger clone is one base off. Per germline, CDR1 SGHRS and CDR2 YFSETQ. The CDR3 is 13 amino acids. These data belong to a study of blood T cells in healthy people across ages. A second PCR of 7 to 11 cycles used a sample-barcoded 5' primer and a J-beta primer mix. TCRdb fed the 5' RACE reads into MiXCR, producing one record per CDR3 protein. This repertoire shows some 640,000 distinct CDR3 sequences, around 49% found once; its top ten account for 30% to 40%. Study observations and caveats: Aged donors had fewer naive CD4+ cells and lower diversity than long-lived donors.

This chain links TRBV5-1 with TRBJ1-1; maybe TRBD1 (6 bases). This receptor was taken from a woman aged 55-70 years in good health. Sequencing was performed on blood. The CDR3 nucleotides read TGCGCCGGCAGCCCAAGGGACATTCGTGAAGCTTTCTTT. Its protein product is CAGSPRDIREAFF.